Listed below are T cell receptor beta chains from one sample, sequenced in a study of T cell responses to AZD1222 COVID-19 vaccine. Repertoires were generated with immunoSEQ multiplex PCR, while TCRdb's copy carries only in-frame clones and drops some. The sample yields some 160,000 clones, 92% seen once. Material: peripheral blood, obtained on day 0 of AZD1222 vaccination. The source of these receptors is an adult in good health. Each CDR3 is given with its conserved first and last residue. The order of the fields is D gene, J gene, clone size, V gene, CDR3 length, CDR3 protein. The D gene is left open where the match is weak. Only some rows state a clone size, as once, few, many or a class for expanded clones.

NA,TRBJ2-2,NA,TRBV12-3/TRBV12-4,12,CASSPTHGELFF
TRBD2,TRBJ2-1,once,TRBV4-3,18,CASSQFLAGGALYNEQFF
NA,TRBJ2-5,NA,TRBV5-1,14,CASSLSGSKETQYF
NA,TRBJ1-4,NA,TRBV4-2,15,CASSQDLRNNEKLFF
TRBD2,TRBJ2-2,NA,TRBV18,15,CASSPELARTGELFF
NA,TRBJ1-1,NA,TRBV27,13,CASRTHMNTEAFF
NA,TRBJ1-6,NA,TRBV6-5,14,CASSYETYNSPLHF
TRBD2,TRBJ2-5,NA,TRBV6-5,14,CASSPGTSGPTQYF
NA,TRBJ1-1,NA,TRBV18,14,CASSPLGYGTEAFF
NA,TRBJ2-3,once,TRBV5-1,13,CASSLRVGDTQYF
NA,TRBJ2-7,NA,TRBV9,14,CASSPRGTDYEQYF
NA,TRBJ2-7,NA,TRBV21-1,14,CALLRGGRWVEQYF
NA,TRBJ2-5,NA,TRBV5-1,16,CASSLVRVVIKETQYF
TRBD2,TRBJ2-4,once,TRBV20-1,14,CSASREAGGDIQYF
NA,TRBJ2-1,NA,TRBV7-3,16,CASSLRGGIEIHEQFF